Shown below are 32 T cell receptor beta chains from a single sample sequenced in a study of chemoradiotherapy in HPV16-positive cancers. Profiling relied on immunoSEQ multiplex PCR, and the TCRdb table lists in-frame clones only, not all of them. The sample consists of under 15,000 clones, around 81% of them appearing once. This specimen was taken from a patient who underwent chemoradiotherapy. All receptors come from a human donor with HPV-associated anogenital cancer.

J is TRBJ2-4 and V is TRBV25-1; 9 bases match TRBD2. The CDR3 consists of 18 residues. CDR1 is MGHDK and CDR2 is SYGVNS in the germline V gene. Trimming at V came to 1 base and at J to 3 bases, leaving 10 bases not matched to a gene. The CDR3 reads CASSESGAGGPIKNIQYF. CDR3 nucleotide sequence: TGTGCCAGCAGTGAATCAGGTGCGGGGGGGCCAATCAAAAACATTCAGTACTTC.

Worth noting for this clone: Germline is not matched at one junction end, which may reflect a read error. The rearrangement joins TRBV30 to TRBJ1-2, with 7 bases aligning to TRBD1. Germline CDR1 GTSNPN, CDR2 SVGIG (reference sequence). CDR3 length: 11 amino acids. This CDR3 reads CAWRQGETGRF. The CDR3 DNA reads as TGTGCCTGGCGCCAGGGGGAAACTGGGAGATTC.

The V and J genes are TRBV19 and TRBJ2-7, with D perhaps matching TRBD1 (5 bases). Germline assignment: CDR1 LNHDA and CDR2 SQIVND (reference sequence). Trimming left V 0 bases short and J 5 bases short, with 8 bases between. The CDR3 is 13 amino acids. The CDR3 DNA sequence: TGTGCCAGTAGTATAGACAGGGTCAACGAGCAGTACTTC. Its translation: CASSIDRVNEQYF. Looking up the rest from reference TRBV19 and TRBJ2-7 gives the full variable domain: DGGITQSPKYLFRKEGQNVTLSCEQNLNHDAMYWYRQDPGQGLRLIYYSQIVNDFQKGDIAEGYSVSREKKESFPLTVTSAQKNPTAFYLCASSIDRVNEQYFGPGTRLTVT.

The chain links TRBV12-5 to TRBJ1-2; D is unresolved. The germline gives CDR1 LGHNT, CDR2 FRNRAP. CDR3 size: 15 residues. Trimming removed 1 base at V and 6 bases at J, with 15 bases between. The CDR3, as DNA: TGTGCTAGTGGTTTGGAGCAGAACCAACGCCATGGCTACACCTTC. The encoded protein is CASGLEQNQRHGYTF.

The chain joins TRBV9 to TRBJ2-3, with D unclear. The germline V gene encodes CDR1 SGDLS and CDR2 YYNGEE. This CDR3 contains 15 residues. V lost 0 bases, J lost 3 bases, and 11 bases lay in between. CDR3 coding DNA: TGTGCCAGCAGCGTAGGGATAGGTGGAACAGATACGCAGTATTTT. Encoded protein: CASSVGIGGTDTQYF.

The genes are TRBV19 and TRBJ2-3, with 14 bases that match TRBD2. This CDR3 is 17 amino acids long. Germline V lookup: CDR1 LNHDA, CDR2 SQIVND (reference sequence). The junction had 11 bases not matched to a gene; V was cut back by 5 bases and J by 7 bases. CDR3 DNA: TGTGCCAGTAGTTGGGCCCCCGGGACTAGCGGGGGCCATACGCAGTATTTT. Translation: CASSWAPGTSGGHTQYF.

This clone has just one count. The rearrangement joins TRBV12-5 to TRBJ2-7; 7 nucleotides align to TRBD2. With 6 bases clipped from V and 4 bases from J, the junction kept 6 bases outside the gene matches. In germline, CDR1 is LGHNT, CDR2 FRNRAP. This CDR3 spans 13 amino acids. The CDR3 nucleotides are TGTGCTAGTGGCCTGGGGGGGACTTACGAGCAGTACTTC. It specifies CASGLGGTYEQYF.

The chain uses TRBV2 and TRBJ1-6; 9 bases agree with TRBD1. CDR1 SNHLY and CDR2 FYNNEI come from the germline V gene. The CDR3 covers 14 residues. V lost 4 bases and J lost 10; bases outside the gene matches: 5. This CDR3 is CASSGDRDGSPLHF. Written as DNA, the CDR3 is TGTGCCAGCAGTGGGGACAGGGACGGCTCACCCCTCCACTTT. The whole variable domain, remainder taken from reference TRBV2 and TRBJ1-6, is EPEVTQTPSHQVTQMGQEVILRCVPISNHLYFYWYRQILGQKVEFLVSFYNNEISEKSEIFDDQFSVERPDGSNFTLKIRSTKLEDSAMYFCASSGDRDGSPLHFGNGTRLTVT.

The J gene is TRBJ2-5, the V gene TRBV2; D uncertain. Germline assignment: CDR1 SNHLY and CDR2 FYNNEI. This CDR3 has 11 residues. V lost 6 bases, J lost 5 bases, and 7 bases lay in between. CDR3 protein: CASRALETQYF. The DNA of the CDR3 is TGTGCCAGCAGGGCCCTTGAGACCCAGTACTTC. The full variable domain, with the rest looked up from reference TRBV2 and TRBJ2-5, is EPEVTQTPSHQVTQMGQEVILRCVPISNHLYFYWYRQILGQKVEFLVSFYNNEISEKSEIFDDQFSVERPDGSNFTLKIRSTKLEDSAMYFCASRALETQYFGPGTRLLVL.

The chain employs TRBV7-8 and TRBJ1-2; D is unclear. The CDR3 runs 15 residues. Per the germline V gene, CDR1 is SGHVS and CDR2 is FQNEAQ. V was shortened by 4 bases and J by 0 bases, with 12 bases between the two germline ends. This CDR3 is CASSWQSGTNYGYTF. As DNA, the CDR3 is TGTGCCAGCAGCTGGCAGAGTGGGACTAACTATGGCTACACCTTC. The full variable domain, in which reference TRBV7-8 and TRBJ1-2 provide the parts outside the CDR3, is GAGVSQSPRYKVAKRGQDVALRCDPISGHVSLFWYQQALGQGPEFLTYFQNEAQLDKSGLPSDRFFAERPEGSVSTLKIQRTQQEDSAVYLCASSWQSGTNYGYTFGSGTRLTVV.

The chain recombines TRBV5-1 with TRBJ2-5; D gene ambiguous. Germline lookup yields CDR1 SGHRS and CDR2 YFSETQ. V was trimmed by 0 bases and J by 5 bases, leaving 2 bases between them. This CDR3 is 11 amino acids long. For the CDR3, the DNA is TGCGCCAGCAGCTTGGATGAGACCCAGTACTTC. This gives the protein CASSLDETQYF.

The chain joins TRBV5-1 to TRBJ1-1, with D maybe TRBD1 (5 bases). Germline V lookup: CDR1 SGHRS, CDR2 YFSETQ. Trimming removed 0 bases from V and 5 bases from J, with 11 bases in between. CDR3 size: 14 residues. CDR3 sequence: CASSLVGVETEAFF. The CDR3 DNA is TGCGCCAGCAGCTTGGTGGGGGTAGAAACTGAAGCTTTCTTT.

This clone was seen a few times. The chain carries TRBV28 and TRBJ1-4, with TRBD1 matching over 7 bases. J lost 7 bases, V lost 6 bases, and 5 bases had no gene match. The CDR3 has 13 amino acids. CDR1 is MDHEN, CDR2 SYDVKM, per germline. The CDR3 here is CASRRQGGEKLFF. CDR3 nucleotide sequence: TGTGCCAGCAGAAGACAGGGTGGTGAAAAACTGTTTTTT. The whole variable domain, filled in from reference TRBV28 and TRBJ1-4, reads DVKVTQSSRYLVKRTGEKVFLECVQDMDHENMFWYRQDPGLGLRLIYFSYDVKMKEKGDIPEGYSVSREKKERFSLILESASTNQTSMYLCASRRQGGEKLFFGSGTQLSVL.

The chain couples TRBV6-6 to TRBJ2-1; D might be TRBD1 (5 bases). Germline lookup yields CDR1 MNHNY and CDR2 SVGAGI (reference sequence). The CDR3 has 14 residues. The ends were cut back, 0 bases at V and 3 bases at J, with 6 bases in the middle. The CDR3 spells CASSYSTVYNEQFF. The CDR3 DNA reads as TGTGCCAGCAGTTACTCGACAGTCTACAATGAGCAGTTCTTC.

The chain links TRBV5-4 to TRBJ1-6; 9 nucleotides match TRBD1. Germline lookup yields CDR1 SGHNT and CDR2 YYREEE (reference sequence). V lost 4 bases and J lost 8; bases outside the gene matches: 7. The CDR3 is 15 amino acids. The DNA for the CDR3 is TGTGCCAGCAGCCTTCCGGGACAGGGTGATTCACCCCTCCACTTT. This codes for CASSLPGQGDSPLHF.

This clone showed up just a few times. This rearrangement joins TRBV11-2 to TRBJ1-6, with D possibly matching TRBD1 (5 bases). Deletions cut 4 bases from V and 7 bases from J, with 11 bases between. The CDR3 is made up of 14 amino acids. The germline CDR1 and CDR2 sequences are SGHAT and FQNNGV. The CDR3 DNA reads TGTGCCAGCAGCTGGACAACAGGCAATTCACCCCTCCACTTT. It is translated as CASSWTTGNSPLHF.

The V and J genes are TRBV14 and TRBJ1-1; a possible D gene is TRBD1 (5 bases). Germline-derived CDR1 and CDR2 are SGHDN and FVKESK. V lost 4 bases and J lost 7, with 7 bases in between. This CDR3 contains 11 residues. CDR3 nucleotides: TGTGCCAGCAGCCCGGGGGGTGAAGCTTTCTTT. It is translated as CASSPGGEAFF.

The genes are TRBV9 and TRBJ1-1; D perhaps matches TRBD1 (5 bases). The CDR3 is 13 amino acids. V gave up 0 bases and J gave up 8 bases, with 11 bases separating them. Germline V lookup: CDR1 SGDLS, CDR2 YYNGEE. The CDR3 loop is CASSVVSGQEAFF. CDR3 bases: TGTGCCAGCAGCGTAGTTTCAGGACAAGAAGCTTTCTTT.

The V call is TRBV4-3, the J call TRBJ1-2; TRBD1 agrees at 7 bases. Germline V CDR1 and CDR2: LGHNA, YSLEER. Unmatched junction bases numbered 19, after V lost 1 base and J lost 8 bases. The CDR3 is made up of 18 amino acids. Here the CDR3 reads CASSQADRSRGYVGGYTF. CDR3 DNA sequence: TGCGCCAGCAGCCAAGCCGACCGGAGCAGGGGGTACGTCGGAGGCTACACCTTC.

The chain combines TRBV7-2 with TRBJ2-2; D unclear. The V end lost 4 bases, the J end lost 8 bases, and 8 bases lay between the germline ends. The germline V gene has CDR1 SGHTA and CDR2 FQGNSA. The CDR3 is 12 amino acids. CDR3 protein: CASSSRLGELFF. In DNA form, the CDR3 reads TGTGCCAGCAGCTCAAGGTTGGGGGAGCTGTTTTTT.

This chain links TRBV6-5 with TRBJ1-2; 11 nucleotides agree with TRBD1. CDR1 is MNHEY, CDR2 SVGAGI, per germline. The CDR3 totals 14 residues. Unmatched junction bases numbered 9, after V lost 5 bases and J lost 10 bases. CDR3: CASSRTGGGGHYTF. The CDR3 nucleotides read TGTGCCAGCAGTCGGACAGGGGGCGGGGGACACTACACCTTC.

The CDR3 region has the DNA TGTGCCAACTACGGGACCGACCTTCTAGGCTACACCTTC. Its translation: CANYGTDLLGYTF. This chain uses TRBV2 with TRBJ1-2; D is possibly TRBD1 (5 bases). The ends were cut back, 10 bases at V and 8 bases at J, with 20 bases in the middle. CDR1 is SNHLY, CDR2 FYNNEI, per germline. The CDR3 is made up of 13 amino acids.

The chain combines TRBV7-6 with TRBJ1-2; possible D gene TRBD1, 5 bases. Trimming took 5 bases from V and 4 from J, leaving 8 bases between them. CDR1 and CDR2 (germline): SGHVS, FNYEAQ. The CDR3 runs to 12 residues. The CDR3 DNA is TGTGCCAGCAGCCCTGACAGCTATGGCTACACCTTC. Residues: CASSPDSYGYTF.

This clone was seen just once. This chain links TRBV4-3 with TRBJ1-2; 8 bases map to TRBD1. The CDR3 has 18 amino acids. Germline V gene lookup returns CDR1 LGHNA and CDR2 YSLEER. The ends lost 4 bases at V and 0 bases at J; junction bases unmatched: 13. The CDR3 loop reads CASSPSPGGLQSNYGYTF. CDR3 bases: TGCGCCAGCAGCCCTTCACCAGGGGGCCTCCAGTCTAACTATGGCTACACCTTC.

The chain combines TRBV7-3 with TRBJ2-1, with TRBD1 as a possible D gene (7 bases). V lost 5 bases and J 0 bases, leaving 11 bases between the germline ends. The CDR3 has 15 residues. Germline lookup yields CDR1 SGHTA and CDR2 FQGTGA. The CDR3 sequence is CASSLQGGSYNEQFF. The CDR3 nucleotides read TGTGCCAGCAGCCTCCAGGGGGGCTCCTACAATGAGCAGTTCTTC.

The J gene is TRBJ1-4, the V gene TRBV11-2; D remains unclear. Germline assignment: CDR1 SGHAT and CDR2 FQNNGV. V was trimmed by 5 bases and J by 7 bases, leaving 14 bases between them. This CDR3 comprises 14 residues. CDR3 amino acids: CASSPRSPGEKLFF. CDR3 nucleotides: TGTGCCAGCAGCCCCCGGAGCCCGGGTGAAAAACTGTTTTTT.

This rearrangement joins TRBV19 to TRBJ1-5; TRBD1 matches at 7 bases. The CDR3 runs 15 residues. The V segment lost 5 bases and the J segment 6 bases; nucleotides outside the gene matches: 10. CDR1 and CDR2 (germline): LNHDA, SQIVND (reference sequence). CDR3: CASSGSGGRAQPQHF. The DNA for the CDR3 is TGTGCCAGTAGTGGCTCAGGGGGGAGGGCTCAGCCCCAGCATTTT.

CDR3 loop: CASSLVGGRNTEAFF. The CDR3 DNA reads TGTGCCAGCAGTTTAGTCGGGGGGCGGAACACTGAAGCTTTCTTT. V is TRBV27 and J is TRBJ1-1, with a tentative D call TRBD1 (6 bases). CDR1 MNHEY and CDR2 SMNVEV come from the germline V gene (reference sequence). The V end was cut by 2 bases, the J end by 1 base, with 11 bases between. The CDR3 runs 15 residues.

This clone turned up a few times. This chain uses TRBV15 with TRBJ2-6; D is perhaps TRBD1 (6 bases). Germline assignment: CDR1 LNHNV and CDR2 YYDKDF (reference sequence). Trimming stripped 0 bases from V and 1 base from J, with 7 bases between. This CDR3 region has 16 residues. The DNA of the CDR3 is TGTGCCACCAGCAGAGATCAGGGGTCTGGGGCCAACGTCCTGACTTTC. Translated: CATSRDQGSGANVLTF.

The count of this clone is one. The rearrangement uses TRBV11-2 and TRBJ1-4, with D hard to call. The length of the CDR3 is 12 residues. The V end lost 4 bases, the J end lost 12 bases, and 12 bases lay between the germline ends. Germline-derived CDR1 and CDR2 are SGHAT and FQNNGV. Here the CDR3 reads CASSSIPGQLFF. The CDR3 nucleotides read TGTGCCAGCAGCTCAATACCGGGCCAACTGTTTTTT.

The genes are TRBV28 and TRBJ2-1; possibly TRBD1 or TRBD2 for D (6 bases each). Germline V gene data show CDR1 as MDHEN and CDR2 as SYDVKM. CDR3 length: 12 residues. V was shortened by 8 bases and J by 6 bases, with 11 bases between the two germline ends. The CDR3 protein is CASGGQGNEQFF. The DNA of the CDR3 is TGTGCCAGCGGGGGGCAAGGCAATGAGCAGTTCTTC.

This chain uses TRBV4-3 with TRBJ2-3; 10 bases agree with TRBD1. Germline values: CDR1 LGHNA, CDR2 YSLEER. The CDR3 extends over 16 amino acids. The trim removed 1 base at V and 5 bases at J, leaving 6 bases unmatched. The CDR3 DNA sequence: TGCGCCAGCAGCCAAGGCCGGACAGGGGGAGGAGATACGCAGTATTTT. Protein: CASSQGRTGGGDTQYF.